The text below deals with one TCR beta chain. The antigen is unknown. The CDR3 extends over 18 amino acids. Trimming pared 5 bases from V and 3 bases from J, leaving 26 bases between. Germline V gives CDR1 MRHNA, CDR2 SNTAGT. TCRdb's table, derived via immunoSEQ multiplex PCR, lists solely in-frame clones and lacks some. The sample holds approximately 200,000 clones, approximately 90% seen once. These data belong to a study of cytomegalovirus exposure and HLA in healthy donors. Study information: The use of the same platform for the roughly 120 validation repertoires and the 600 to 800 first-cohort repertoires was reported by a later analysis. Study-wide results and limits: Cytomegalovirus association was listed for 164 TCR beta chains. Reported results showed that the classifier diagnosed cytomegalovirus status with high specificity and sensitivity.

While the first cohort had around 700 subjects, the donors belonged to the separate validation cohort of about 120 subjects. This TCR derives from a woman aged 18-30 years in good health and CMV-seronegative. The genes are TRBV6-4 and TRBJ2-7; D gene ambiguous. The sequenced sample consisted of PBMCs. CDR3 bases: TGTGCCAGCAGTTACAAGGTTGGTAGTGACGGAGAGTTCTACGAGCAGTACTTC. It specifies CASSYKVGSDGEFYEQYF.